The 3 T cell receptor beta chains below all came from one sample that was sequenced in a study of shared clonotypes between healthy human individuals. Data came from immunoSEQ multiplex PCR; TCRdb stores just in-frame clones and leaves some out. The sample consists of roughly 700,000 clones, approximately 74% of them appearing once. The source material was memory CD4+ T cells sorted from blood. Sample subset: CD45RA-negative fraction. Source of these receptors: a young woman in good health.

The chain carries TRBV5-1 and TRBJ2-7; 11 bases are a match to TRBD2. The CDR3 has 16 amino acids. V lost 4 bases to trimming and J lost 5 bases; unmatched junction nucleotides: 11. Germline V lookup: CDR1 SGHRS, CDR2 YFSETQ. CDR3 protein: CASSPITSGSSHEQYF. CDR3 nucleotides: TGCGCCAGCAGCCCAATAACTAGCGGGAGCAGTCACGAGCAGTACTTC.

This clone was found many times. J is TRBJ2-7 and V is TRBV27; 7 bases align to TRBD2. The germline V gene has CDR1 MNHEY and CDR2 SMNVEV (reference sequence). The CDR3 spans 20 residues. The trim removed 5 bases at V and 9 bases at J, leaving 31 bases unmatched. As DNA, the CDR3 is TGTGCCAGCAGTCGGTATCTCGTATTGGGGGGGTTGGATCATGATGGCGGGCAGTACTTC. It is translated as CASSRYLVLGGLDHDGGQYF.

The chain recombines TRBV27 with TRBJ2-4; tentatively, D is TRBD2 (5 bases). Germline V gene data show CDR1 as MNHEY and CDR2 as SMNVEV (reference sequence). Trimming shortened V by 6 bases and J by 0 bases, and 18 bases separated the two germline ends. This CDR3 is 17 amino acids long. The CDR3 here is CASSGRGEKLAKNIQYF. Written as DNA, the CDR3 is TGTGCCAGCAGCGGACGTGGGGAGAAACTAGCCAAAAACATTCAGTACTTC.